The 10 T cell receptor beta chains below come from one sample, sequenced in a study of T-cell memory formation after mild COVID-19 (dated by TCRdb to about 2021). Libraries were prepared through 5' RACE. The instrument given in TCRdb is Illumina NovaSeq 6000. In TCRdb, the public reads were trimmed at Q25 with fastp and aligned with MiXCR, with productive beta chains retained. Entries that share a CDR3 protein sequence are merged under the most common genes and DNA. Recorded for this sample are under 300,000 distinct CDR3 sequences; roughly 9.4% of them occurred a single time. The top ten clones comprise roughly a fifth of the sample. Specimen: PBMCs or a T cell subset sorted from them (not recorded which). Every receptor here comes from a man between 18 and 35 years old who had mild COVID-19 (a few samples of this study predate the infection). The sample titles of this study are shuffled in the database, so cell type and time point are left out; the donor was told from shared clones.

V gene TRBV2 combines with J gene TRBJ2-3; tentative D call: TRBD2 (5 bases). Germline CDR1 is SNHLY and CDR2 is FYNNEI. V dropped 7 bases and J dropped 0 bases, with 11 bases sitting between them. This CDR3 is built from 14 residues. The CDR3 sequence is CASKWTQSTDTQYF. DNA of the CDR3: TGTGCCAGCAAATGGACTCAAAGCACAGATACGCAGTATTTT.

This clonotype was seen repeatedly, ten times or more. CDR3 region: CASSHTGGDSKETQYF. DNA for the CDR3: TGTGCCAGCAGCCACACAGGGGGCGATTCCAAAGAGACCCAGTACTTC. The genes are TRBV12-3 or TRBV12-4 and TRBJ2-5, with 9 positions matching TRBD1. The CDR3 consists of 16 residues. Losses at the gene ends were 6 bases for V and 3 bases for J; bases not matched to a gene: 11.

This clonotype was picked up a small number of times. This rearrangement joins TRBV11-2 to TRBJ2-1; D gene unclear. The CDR3 consists of 15 residues. Trimming removed 7 bases at V and 8 bases at J, with 21 bases between. Germline CDR1 SGHAT, CDR2 FQNNGV. CDR3 sequence (DNA): TGTGCCAGCACGAGCCCCCGGGCCGGAGCTCATGAGCAGTTCTTC. Translation: CASTSPRAGAHEQFF.

The CDR3 reads CASSLGLTGQPQHF. CDR3 nucleotides: TGTGCCAGCAGTTTAGGGCTCACCGGACAGCCCCAGCATTTT. J is TRBJ1-5 and V is TRBV12-3 or TRBV12-4; D is undetermined. This CDR3 has 14 amino acids. Trimming cost V 1 base and J 7 bases, with 11 bases left between them.

The chain is built from TRBV11-2 and TRBJ1-1; D might be TRBD1 (6 bases). The CDR3 is made up of 12 amino acids. Germline V gene sequence: CDR1 SGHAT, CDR2 FQNNGV. V lost 2 bases to trimming and J lost 8 bases, with 9 bases between them. The CDR3 nucleotides read TGTGCCAGCAGCTTACATCAGGGGGAAGCTTTCTTT. This sequence encodes CASSLHQGEAFF.

This clonotype has just a few counts. This chain uses TRBV20-1 with TRBJ2-5; D may correspond to TRBD1 or TRBD2 (5 bases each). The ends were cut back, 5 bases at V and 5 bases at J, with 18 bases in the middle. The V gene's germline CDR1 is DFQATT and CDR2 SNEGSKA (reference sequence). The CDR3 totals 14 residues. The chain's CDR3 is CSASKHRGEETQYF. The CDR3 DNA is TGCAGTGCTTCTAAGCACCGGGGCGAGGAGACCCAGTACTTC.

This clonotype was seen a handful of times. The J gene is TRBJ2-7, the V gene TRBV4-1; unclear D gene. The length of the CDR3 is 16 residues. The V end lost 2 bases, the J end lost 0 bases, and 14 bases lay between the germline ends. The germline CDR1 and CDR2 sequences are MGHRA and YSYEKL. The CDR3 DNA sequence: TGCGCCAGCAGCCAACGAAACGGGCCGTCCTCCTACGAGCAGTACTTC. It specifies CASSQRNGPSSYEQYF.

Comments on this clonotype: The junction does not match germline at one end; this may be a read error. The chain links TRBV7-8 to TRBJ2-5; D might be TRBD2 (6 bases). Germline V gene lookup returns CDR1 SGHVS and CDR2 FQNEAQ. CDR3 length equals 13 residues. In nucleotides, the CDR3 is TGTGCCAGCAACTTACGGGAGCGCGGGACCCAGTACTTC. Protein: CASNLRERGTQYF.

The chain joins TRBV30 to TRBJ2-1; D is perhaps TRBD2 (5 bases). Trimming took 0 bases from V and 6 from J, leaving 6 bases between them. The CDR3 contains 12 residues. Germline V gene sequence: CDR1 GTSNPN, CDR2 SVGIG (reference sequence). CDR3 coding DNA: TGTGCCTGGAGTGTACGGGGCAATGAGCAGTTCTTC. Its translation is CAWSVRGNEQFF.

The V gene is TRBV28, the J gene TRBJ2-2; D assignment may be TRBD1 or TRBD2 (5 bases each). Germline V lookup: CDR1 MDHEN, CDR2 SYDVKM. This CDR3 region has 14 residues. V was shortened by 8 bases and J by 4 bases, with 14 bases between the two germline ends. Here the CDR3 reads CASEGRAVTGELFF. The CDR3 DNA is TGTGCCAGCGAGGGGCGCGCGGTCACCGGGGAGCTGTTTTTT.